The source of this TCR beta chain is a study of Graves' ophthalmopathy and Graves' hyperthyroidism. Beta-chain TCR CDR3 regions were amplified from RNA transcripts. First-round RT-PCR with HTBI primers preceded a second-round multiplex PCR. TCRdb called the multiplex PCR reads again in MiXCR, with one record for every CDR3 protein. Of approximately 1.2 million distinct CDR3 sequences listed, about 38% are singletons. Sequencing was performed on peripheral blood or thyroid tissue (not recorded which). The sequence was obtained from an adult man with Graves' hyperthyroidism.

CDR3 nucleotides: TGTGCCAGCAGTAGATGGGACAGATCTGGAAACACCATATATTTT. Its protein product is CASSRWDRSGNTIYF. The chain combines TRBV5-6 with TRBJ1-3; 7 nucleotides line up with TRBD1. This CDR3 has 15 amino acids. Germline V lookup: CDR1 SGHDT, CDR2 YYEEEE. J was trimmed by 1 base and V by 5 bases; bases with no gene match: 6.